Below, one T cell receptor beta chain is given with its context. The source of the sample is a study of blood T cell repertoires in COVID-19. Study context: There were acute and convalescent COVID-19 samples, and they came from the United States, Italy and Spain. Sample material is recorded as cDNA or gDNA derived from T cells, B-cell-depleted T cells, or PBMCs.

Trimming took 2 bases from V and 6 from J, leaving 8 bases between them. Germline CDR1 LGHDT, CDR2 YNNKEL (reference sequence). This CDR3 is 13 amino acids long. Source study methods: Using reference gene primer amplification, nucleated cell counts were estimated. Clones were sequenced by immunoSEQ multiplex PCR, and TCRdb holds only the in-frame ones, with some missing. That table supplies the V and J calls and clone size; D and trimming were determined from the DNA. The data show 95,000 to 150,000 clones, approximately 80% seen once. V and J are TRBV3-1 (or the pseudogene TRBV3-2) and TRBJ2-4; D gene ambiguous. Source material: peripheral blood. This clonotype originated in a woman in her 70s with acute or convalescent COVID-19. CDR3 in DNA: TGTGCCAGCAGCCAAAGAGGCACAAACATTCAGTACTTC. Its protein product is CASSQRGTNIQYF.